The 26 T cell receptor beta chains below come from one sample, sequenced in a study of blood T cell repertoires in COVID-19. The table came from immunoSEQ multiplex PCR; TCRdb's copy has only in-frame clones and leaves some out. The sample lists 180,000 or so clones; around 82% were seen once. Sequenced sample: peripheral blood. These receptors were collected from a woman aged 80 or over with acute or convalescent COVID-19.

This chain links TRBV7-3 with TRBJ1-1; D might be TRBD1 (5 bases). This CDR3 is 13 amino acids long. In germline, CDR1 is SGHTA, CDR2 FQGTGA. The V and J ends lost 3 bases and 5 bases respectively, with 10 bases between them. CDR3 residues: CASSFPGKTEAFF. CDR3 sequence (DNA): TGTGCCAGCAGCTTCCCAGGGAAAACTGAAGCTTTCTTT.

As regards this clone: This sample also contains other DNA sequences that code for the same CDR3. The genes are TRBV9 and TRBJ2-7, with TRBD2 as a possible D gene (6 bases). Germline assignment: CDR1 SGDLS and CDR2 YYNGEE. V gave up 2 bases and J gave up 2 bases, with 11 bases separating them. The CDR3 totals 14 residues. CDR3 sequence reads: CASSVDAGTYEQYF. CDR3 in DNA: TGTGCCAGCAGCGTGGACGCGGGGACCTACGAGCAGTACTTC.

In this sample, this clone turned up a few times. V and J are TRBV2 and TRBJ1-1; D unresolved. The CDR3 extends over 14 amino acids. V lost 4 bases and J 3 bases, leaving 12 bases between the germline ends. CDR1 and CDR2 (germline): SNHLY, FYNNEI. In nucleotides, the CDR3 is TGTGCCAGCAGTGCACAAGGAGGGTACACTGAAGCTTTCTTT. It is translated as CASSAQGGYTEAFF.

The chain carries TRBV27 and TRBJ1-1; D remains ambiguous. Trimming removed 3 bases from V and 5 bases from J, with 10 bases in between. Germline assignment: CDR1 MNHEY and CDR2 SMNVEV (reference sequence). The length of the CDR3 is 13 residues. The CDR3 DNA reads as TGTGCCAGCAGTTTGATACGTGAGACTGAAGCTTTCTTT. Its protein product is CASSLIRETEAFF.

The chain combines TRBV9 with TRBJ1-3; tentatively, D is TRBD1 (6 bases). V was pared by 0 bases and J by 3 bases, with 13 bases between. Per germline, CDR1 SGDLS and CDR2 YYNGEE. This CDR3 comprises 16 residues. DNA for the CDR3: TGTGCCAGCAGCGTAGAGGACAGTTATAATGGAAACACCATATATTTT. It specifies CASSVEDSYNGNTIYF.

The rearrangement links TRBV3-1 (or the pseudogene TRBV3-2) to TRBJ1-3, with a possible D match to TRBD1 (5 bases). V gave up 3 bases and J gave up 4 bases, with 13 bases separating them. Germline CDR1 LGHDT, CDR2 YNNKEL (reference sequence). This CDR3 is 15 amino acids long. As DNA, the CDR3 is TGTGCCAGCAGCCAGTCTCCAGGGTCCGGAAACACCATATATTTT. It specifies CASSQSPGSGNTIYF.

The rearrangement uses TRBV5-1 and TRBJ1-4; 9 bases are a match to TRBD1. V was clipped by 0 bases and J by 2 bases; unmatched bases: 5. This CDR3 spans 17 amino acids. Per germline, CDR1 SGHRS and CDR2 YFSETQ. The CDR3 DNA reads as TGCGCCAGCAGCTTGGAGGAAGACAGGGGGACTAATGAAAAACTGTTTTTT. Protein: CASSLEEDRGTNEKLFF.

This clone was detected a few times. The chain's CDR3 is CAISTGGNQPQHF. The CDR3 DNA is TGTGCCATCAGTACAGGGGGGAATCAGCCCCAGCATTTT. The V and J genes are TRBV10-3 and TRBJ1-5; TRBD1 matches 8 bases. The CDR3 length is 13 residues. The germline CDR1 and CDR2 sequences are ENHRY and SYGVKD. V shed 5 bases and J 4 bases; nucleotides not matched to a gene: 1.

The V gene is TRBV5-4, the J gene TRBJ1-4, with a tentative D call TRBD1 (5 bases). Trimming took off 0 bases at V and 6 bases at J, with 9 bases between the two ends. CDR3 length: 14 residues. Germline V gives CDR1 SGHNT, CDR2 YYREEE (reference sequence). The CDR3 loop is CASSLAGKDEKLFF. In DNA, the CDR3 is TGTGCCAGCAGCTTGGCAGGGAAGGATGAAAAACTGTTTTTT.

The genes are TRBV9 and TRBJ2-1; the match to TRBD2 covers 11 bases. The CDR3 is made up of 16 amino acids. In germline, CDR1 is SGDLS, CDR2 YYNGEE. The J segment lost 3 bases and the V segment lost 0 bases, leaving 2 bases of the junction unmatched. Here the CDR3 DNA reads TGTGCCAGCAGCGTAGCTAGCGGGAGGAACTACAATGAGCAGTTCTTC. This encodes CASSVASGRNYNEQFF.

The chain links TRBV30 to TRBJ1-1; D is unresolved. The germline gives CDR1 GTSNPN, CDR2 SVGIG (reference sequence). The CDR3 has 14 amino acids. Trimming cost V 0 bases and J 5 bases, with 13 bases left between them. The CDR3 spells CAWSVALGGTEAFF. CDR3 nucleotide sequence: TGTGCCTGGAGTGTTGCCCTTGGCGGGACTGAAGCTTTCTTT.

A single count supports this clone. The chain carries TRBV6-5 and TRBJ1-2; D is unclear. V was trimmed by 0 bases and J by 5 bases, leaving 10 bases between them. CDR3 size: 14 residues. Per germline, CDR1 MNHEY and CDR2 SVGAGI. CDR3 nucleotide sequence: TGTGCCAGCAGTTACTCTGTCCAGGTATATGGCTACACCTTC. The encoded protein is CASSYSVQVYGYTF.

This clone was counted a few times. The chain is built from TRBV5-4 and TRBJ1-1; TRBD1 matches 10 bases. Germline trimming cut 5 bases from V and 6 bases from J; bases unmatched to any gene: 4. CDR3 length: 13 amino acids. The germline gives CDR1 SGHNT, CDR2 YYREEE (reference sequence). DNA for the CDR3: TGTGCCAGCAGTACCGACAGGGGGCCTGAAGCTTTCTTT. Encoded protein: CASSTDRGPEAFF.

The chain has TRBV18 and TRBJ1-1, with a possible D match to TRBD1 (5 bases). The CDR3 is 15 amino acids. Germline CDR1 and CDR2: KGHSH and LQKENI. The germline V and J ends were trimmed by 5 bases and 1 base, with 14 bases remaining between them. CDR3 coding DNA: TGTGCCAGCTCAAGTAGTGGACACCAGAACACTGAAGCTTTCTTT. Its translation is CASSSSGHQNTEAFF.

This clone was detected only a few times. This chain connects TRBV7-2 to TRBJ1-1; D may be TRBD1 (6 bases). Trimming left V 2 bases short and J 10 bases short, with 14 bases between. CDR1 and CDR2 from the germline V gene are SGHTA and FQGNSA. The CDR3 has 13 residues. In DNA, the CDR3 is TGTGCCAGCAGCTTACGGGGGGGCGAGGGAGCTTTCTTT. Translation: CASSLRGGEGAFF. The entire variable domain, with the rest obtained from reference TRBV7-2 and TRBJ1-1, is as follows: GAGVSQSPSNKVTEKGKDVELRCDPISGHTALYWYRQSLGQGLEFLIYFQGNSAPDKSGLPSDRFSAERTGGSVSTLTIQRTQQEDSAVYLCASSLRGGEGAFFGQGTRLTVV.

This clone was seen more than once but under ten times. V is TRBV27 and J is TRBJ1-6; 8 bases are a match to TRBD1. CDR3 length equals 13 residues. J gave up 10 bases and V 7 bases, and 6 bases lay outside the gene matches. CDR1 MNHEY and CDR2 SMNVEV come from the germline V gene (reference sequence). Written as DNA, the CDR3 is TGTGCCAGCACTTCGACAGGGGCCTCACCCCTCCACTTT. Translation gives CASTSTGASPLHF.

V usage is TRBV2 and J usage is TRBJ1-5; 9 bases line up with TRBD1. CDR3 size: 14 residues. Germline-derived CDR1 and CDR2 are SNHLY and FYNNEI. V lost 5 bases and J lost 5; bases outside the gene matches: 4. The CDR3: CASSPTGGHQPQHF. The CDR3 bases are TGTGCCAGCAGTCCTACAGGGGGCCATCAGCCCCAGCATTTT. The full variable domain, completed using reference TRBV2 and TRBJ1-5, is EPEVTQTPSHQVTQMGQEVILRCVPISNHLYFYWYRQILGQKVEFLVSFYNNEISEKSEIFDDQFSVERPDGSNFTLKIRSTKLEDSAMYFCASSPTGGHQPQHFGDGTRLSIL.

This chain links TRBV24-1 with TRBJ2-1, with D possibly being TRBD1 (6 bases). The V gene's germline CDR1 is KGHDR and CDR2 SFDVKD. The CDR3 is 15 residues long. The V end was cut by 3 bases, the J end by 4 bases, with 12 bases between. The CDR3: CATSDPGDFYNEQFF. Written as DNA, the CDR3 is TGTGCCACCAGTGATCCAGGGGATTTTTACAATGAGCAGTTCTTC.

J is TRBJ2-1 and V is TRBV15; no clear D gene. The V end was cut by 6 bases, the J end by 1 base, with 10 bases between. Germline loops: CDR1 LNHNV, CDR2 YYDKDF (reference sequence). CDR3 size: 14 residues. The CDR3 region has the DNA TGTGCCACCAGTTCGGCGAGGTCCTACAATGAGCAGTTCTTC. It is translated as CATSSARSYNEQFF. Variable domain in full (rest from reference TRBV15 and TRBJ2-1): DAMVIQNPRYQVTQFGKPVTLSCSQTLNHNVMYWYQQKSSQAPKLLFHYYDKDFNNEADTPDNFQSRRPNTSFCFLDIRSPGLGDTAMYLCATSSARSYNEQFFGPGTRLTVL.

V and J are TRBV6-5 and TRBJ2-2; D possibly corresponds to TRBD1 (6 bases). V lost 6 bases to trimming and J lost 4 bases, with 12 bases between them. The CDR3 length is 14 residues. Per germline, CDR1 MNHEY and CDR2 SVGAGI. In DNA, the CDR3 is TGTGCCAGCAGCGTACAGGGTAGCACCGGGGAGCTGTTTTTT. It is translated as CASSVQGSTGELFF.

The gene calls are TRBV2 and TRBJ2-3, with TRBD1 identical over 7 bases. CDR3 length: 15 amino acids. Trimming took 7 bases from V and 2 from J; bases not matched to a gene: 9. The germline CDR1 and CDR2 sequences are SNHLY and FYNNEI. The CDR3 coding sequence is TGTGCCAGCAACCCCGGGACAGCCCTCACAGATACGCAGTATTTT. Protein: CASNPGTALTDTQYF.

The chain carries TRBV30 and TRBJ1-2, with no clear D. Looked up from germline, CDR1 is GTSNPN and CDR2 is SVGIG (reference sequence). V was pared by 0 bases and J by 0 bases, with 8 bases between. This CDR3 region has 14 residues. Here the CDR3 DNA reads TGTGCCTGGAGTGTCGGTTTGACTAACTATGGCTACACCTTC. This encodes CAWSVGLTNYGYTF.

The CDR3 sequence: CASSSGQTNTEAFF. The CDR3 DNA reads TGTGCCAGTAGTTCGGGACAGACGAACACTGAAGCTTTCTTT. The rearrangement links TRBV19 to TRBJ1-1, with 7 bases aligning to TRBD1. Germline V gene data show CDR1 as LNHDA and CDR2 as SQIVND (reference sequence). CDR3 size: 14 residues. V trimming: 5 bases; J trimming: 1 base; junction bases outside the gene matches: 4.

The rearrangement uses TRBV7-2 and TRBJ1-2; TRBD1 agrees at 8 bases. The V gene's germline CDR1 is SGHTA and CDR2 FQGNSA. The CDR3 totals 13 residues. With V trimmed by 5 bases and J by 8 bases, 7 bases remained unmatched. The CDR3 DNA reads TGTGCCAGCAGCGCCACGACAGGGGCGGGCTACACCTTC. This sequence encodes CASSATTGAGYTF.

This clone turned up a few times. CDR3 in amino acids: CASSVGETSGSYEQYF. CDR3 sequence (DNA): TGTGCCAGCAGCGTAGGAGAAACTAGCGGGAGTTACGAGCAGTACTTC. This chain uses TRBV9 with TRBJ2-7; 11 nucleotides line up with TRBD2. The germline V gene encodes CDR1 SGDLS and CDR2 YYNGEE. The CDR3 covers 16 residues. V was pared by 0 bases and J by 4 bases, with 6 bases of the junction left unmatched.

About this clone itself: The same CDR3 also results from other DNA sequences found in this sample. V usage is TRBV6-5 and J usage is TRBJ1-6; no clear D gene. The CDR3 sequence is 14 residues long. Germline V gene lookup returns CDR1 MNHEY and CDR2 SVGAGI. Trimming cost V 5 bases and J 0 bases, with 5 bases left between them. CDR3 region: CASSRSSYNSPLHF. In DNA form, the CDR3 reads TGTGCCAGCAGTCGGAGCTCCTATAATTCACCCCTCCACTTT.